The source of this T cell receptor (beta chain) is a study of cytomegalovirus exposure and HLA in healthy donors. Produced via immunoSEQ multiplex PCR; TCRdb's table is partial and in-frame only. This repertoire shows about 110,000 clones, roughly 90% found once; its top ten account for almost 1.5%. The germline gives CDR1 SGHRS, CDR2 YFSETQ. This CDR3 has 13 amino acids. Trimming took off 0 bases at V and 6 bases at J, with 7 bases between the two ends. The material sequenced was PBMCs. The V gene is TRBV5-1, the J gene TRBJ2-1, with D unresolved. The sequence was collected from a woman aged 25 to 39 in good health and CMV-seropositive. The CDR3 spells CASSLEPGNEQFF. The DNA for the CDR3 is TGCGCCAGCAGCTTGGAGCCGGGCAATGAGCAGTTCTTC.